This T cell receptor (beta chain) was documented in a study of blood T cell repertoires in COVID-19. Study-level information: Samples of COVID-19 (acute and convalescent) were obtained from the United States, Italy and Spain. The cDNA or gDNA used as material had been derived from T cells, B-cell-depleted T cells, or PBMCs.

Per the original methods: Reference gene primer amplification yielded estimated nucleated cell counts. Sequencing was performed with immunoSEQ multiplex PCR; in TCRdb, only in-frame clones are kept and a portion is missing. Clone size and the V and J calls come from that table; the DNA yielded D and trimming. The table lists roughly 54,000 clones, roughly 84% of them singletons. Specimen: peripheral blood. This TCR was sampled from a man aged 50 to 59 with acute or convalescent COVID-19.

CDR3 amino acids: CASTVGRDTQYF. Here the CDR3 DNA reads TGTGCCAGCACTGTGGGCCGAGATACGCAGTATTTT. The chain links TRBV12-3 or TRBV12-4 to TRBJ2-3; D is unclear. Trimming cost V 7 bases and J 5 bases, with 10 bases left between them. This CDR3 region has 12 residues.